This T cell receptor beta chain was captured in a study of beta chain features in type 1 diabetes. Study in general: Regarding age, gender and cell yields, patients proved similar to healthy donors. The examined sorted cells totaled approximately 100 million across samples. Whole-study results and caveats: At VDJ recombination sites, type 1 diabetes patients had fewer insertions and more deleted nucleotides. TCRB rearrangement may or may not be influenced by HLA type; here this remained unresolved.

This clone was picked up a small number of times. The antigen is unknown. V was clipped by 6 bases and J by 5 bases, with 10 bases between them. Germline loops: CDR1 MDHEN, CDR2 SYDVKM. The CDR3 extends over 12 amino acids. Of the isolated RNA, all was reverse transcribed, and so the sequenced material was expressed TCRB transcripts. The data were produced by immunoSEQ multiplex PCR, yet TCRdb's version contains in-frame clones alone and is incomplete. The data contain hundreds of thousands of clones, roughly 15% of them seen just once; the ten biggest clones take up 0.02% to 0.025%. The chain couples TRBV28 to TRBJ2-5, with unresolved D. The receptor's source is a woman between 18 and 29 years old in good health. The sample comprised naive CD4+ T cells from blood. CDR3 DNA sequence: TGTGCCAGCAGCCAACTGGTCGAGACCCAGTACTTC. It yields the protein CASSQLVETQYF.